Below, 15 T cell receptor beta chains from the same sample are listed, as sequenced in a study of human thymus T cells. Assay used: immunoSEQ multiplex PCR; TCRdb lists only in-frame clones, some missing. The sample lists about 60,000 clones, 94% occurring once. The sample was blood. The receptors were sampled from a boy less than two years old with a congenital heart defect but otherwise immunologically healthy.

The CDR3 DNA is TGTGCCAGCAGCCAAGTGGGCAGAAACACCATATATTTT. Translated: CASSQVGRNTIYF. The genes are TRBV14 and TRBJ1-3; D gene unclear. Germline lookup yields CDR1 SGHDN and CDR2 FVKESK. V lost 1 base and J 5 bases, leaving 6 bases between the germline ends. The CDR3 covers 13 residues.

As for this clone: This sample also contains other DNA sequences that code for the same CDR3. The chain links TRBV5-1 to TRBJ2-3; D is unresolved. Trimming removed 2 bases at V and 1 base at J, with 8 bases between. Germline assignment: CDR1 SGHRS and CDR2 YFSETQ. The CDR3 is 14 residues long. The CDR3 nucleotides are TGCGCCAGCAGCTTAGAAGGACGCACAGATACGCAGTATTTT. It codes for CASSLEGRTDTQYF.

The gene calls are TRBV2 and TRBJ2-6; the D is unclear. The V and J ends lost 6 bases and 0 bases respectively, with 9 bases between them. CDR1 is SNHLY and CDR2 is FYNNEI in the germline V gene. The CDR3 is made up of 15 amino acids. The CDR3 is CASRRAPSGANVLTF. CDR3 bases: TGTGCCAGCAGGCGAGCCCCCTCTGGGGCCAACGTCCTGACTTTC.

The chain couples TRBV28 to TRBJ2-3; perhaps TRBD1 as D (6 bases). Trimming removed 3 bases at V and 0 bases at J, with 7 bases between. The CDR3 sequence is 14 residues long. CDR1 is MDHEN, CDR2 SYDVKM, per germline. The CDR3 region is CASSLQGSTDTQYF. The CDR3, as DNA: TGTGCCAGCAGTTTGCAGGGGAGCACAGATACGCAGTATTTT.

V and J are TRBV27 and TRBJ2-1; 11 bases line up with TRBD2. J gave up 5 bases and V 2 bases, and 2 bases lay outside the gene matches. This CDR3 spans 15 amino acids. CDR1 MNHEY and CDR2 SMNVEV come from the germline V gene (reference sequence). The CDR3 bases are TGTGCCAGCAGTTTAGGGACTAGCGGCCACAATGAGCAGTTCTTC. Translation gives CASSLGTSGHNEQFF.

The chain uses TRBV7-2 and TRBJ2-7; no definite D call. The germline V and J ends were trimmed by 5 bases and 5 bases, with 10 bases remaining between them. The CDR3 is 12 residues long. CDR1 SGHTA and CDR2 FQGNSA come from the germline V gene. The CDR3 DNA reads TGTGCCAGCAGCCGCCGAACGGACGAGCAGTACTTC. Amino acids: CASSRRTDEQYF.

The CDR3 protein is CASRTGEETQYF. The CDR3 DNA sequence: TGCGCCAGCAGAACAGGGGAGGAGACCCAGTACTTC. This chain links TRBV10-2 with TRBJ2-5, with 7 positions matching TRBD1. This CDR3 spans 12 amino acids. Trimming at V came to 6 bases and at J to 5 bases, leaving 3 bases not matched to a gene. Germline V gene sequence: CDR1 WSHSY, CDR2 SAAADI.

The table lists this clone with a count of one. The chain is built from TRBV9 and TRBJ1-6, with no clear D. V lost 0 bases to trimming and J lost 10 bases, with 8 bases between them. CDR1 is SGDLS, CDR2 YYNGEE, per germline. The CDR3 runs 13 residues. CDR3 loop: CASSVGVGSPLHF. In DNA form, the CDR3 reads TGTGCCAGCAGCGTAGGGGTAGGATCACCCCTCCACTTT.

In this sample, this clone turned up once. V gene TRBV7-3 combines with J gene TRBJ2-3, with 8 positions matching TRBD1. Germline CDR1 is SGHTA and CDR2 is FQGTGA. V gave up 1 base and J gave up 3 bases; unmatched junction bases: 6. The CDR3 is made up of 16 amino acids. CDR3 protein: CASSLINGQGTDTQYF. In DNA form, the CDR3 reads TGTGCCAGCAGCTTAATTAACGGACAGGGAACAGATACGCAGTATTTT.

The CDR3 sequence is CASSLDGWDRVYEQFF. Written as DNA, the CDR3 is TGCGCCAGCAGCTTGGATGGTTGGGACAGGGTCTATGAGCAGTTCTTC. The chain links TRBV5-1 to TRBJ2-1; 9 positions agree with TRBD1. V was pared by 0 bases and J by 8 bases, with 9 bases of the junction left unmatched. The CDR3 totals 16 residues. Germline V gene lookup returns CDR1 SGHRS and CDR2 YFSETQ.

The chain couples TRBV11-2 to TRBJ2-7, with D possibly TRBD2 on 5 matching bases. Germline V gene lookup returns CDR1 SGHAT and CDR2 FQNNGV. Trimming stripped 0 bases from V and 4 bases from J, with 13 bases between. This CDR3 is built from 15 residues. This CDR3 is CASSLDGLARYEQYF. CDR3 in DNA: TGTGCCAGCAGCTTAGATGGGCTAGCTCGTTACGAGCAGTACTTC. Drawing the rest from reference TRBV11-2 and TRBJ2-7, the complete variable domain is EAGVAQSPRYKIIEKRQSVAFWCNPISGHATLYWYQQILGQGPKLLIQFQNNGVVDDSQLPKDRFSAERLKGVDSTLKIQPAKLEDSAVYLCASSLDGLARYEQYFGPGTRLTVT.

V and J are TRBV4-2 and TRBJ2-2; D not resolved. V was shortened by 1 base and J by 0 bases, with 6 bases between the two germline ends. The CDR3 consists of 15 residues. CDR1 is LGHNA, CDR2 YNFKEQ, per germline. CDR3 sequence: CASSQGLSNTGELFF. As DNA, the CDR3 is TGTGCCAGCAGCCAAGGGTTGTCGAACACCGGGGAGCTGTTTTTT.

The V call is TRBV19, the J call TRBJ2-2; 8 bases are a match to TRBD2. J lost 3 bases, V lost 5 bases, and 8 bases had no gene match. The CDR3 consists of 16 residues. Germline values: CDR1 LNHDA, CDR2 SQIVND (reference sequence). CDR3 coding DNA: TGTGCCAGTAGTGACGTCGGGACTAGGGACACCGGGGAGCTGTTTTTT. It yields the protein CASSDVGTRDTGELFF.

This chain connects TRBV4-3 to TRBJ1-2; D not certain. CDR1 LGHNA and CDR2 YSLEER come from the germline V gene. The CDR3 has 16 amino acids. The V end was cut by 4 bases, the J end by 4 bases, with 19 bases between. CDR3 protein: CASSPSPKGRSYGYTF. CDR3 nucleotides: TGCGCCAGCAGCCCCAGCCCCAAAGGCCGGTCCTATGGCTACACCTTC.

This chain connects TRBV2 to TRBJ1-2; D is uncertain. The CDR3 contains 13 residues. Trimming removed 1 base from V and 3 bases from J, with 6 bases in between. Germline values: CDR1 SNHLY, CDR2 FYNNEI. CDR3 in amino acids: CASSEGFYYGYTF. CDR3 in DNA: TGTGCCAGCAGTGAAGGGTTTTACTATGGCTACACCTTC.